A single sample gave rise to the 5 T cell receptor beta chains below, sequenced in a study of CD8+CD57+ T cells in acquired aplastic anemia. CDR3 and TCR beta VDJ profiling relied on a genomic DNA template. A single record per CDR3 protein comes from TCRdb applying MiXCR to the reads. In the table there are 200,000 or so distinct CDR3 sequences, over 60% of which are singletons. Specimen: sorted CD4+, CD8+, or CD8+CD57+ T cells (not recorded which) from PBMCs. The receptors were gathered from a human donor with severe aplastic anemia or a healthy control (not recorded which).

The chain combines TRBV7-2 with TRBJ2-1; a weak D match, TRBD1 (5 bases). Trimming stripped 5 bases from V and 3 bases from J, with 8 bases between. This CDR3 has 13 residues. Germline V gives CDR1 SGHTA, CDR2 FQGNSA. CDR3 sequence (DNA): TGTGCCAGCAGCGGGGCTAACTACAATGAGCAGTTCTTC. Translation: CASSGANYNEQFF.

The V call is TRBV7-9, the J call TRBJ2-7; possible D gene TRBD1, 5 bases. The length of the CDR3 is 15 residues. V was shortened by 5 bases and J by 4 bases, with 18 bases between the two germline ends. Germline values: CDR1 SEHNR, CDR2 FQNEAQ (reference sequence). In DNA form, the CDR3 reads TGTGCCAGCAGCGCCACTTCAGGGATGGGTTACGAGCAGTACTTC. Its translation: CASSATSGMGYEQYF.

The V call is TRBV2, the J call TRBJ1-6; D is possibly TRBD1 (5 bases). V lost 0 bases and J lost 14, with 20 bases in between. Germline CDR1 is SNHLY and CDR2 is FYNNEI. The CDR3 covers 16 residues. DNA for the CDR3: TGTGCCAGCAGTGAAGCGGGGGTGGGGGGTGGAGGATCCCTCCACTTT. Amino acid sequence: CASSEAGVGGGGSLHF.

The chain couples TRBV5-1 to TRBJ2-5; D is undetermined. This CDR3 comprises 15 residues. The V gene lost 4 bases and the J gene lost 1 base, with 14 bases spanning the gap. Germline V gene data show CDR1 as SGHRS and CDR2 as YFSETQ. CDR3 protein: CASSGSLAAQETQYF. The DNA for the CDR3 is TGCGCCAGCAGCGGCTCGTTAGCCGCCCAAGAGACCCAGTACTTC.

This rearrangement joins TRBV24-1 to TRBJ2-3; D is ambiguous. CDR1 and CDR2 from the germline V gene are KGHDR and SFDVKD. CDR3 length equals 13 residues. V was cut by 3 bases and J by 0 bases, with 3 bases left in between. The CDR3 coding sequence is TGTGCCACCAGTGATCCAAGCACAGATACGCAGTATTTT. This translates into CATSDPSTDTQYF.